This T cell receptor beta chain was sequenced in a study of CXCR3-negative and CXCR3-positive naive CD8 T cells. General study points: Memory CD8+ cells showed much lower diversity, while both naive subsets were comparably high. Both naive subsets, CXCR3-negative and CXCR3-positive, displayed similar TRBV-TRBJ usage, unlike memory cells.

Naivety in CD8+ T cells corresponded to a CD45RO-CCR7+CD27+CD95- phenotype. In preparing the TRB cDNA libraries, 5' RACE with UMI labels was used. Each CDR3 protein gets one entry in TCRdb, which reprocessed the 5' RACE reads and gives no DNA. This table holds tens of thousands of distinct CDR3 sequences. As regards this clonotype: Its specificity is not known.

The sample was naive CXCR3- CD8+ T cells from blood. Subset meaning: CD45RO-CCR7+CD27+CD95- naive CD8+ T cells lacking CXCR3 (TNR3-). The clonotype originates from a human donor in good health. Some clones in this sample may be carry-over from other donors' samples.

The CDR3 sequence is CASSFTVSGELFF. The chain employs TRBV27 and TRBJ2-2; TCRdb's assignment of TRBD1 cannot be checked, as there is no DNA. This CDR3 has 13 amino acids. Germline loops: CDR1 MNHEY, CDR2 SMNVEV (reference sequence).